This TCR beta chain was sequenced for a study of T cell responses to AZD1222 COVID-19 vaccine. Findings and caveats of the study: Close to half of spike-specific TCRs reportedly recognize unmutated variant regions. Females made up more of the donors, who were largely white British, and clonal diversity may have come out too low. Regions 160-218 and 743-854 held dominance among vaccine-associated CD4 TCRs, which spanned spike.

As regards this clone: Antigen: not known.

The CDR3 covers 15 residues. The V gene lost 0 bases and the J gene lost 2 bases, with 10 bases spanning the gap. Germline CDR1 is SGHAT and CDR2 is FQNNGV. Libraries were prepared by immunoSEQ multiplex PCR; TCRdb keeps only in-frame clonotypes and omits some of them. The table shows over 150,000 clones, with about 90% occurring only once. This clonotype was obtained from an adult in good health. The chain employs TRBV11-2 and TRBJ1-2; maybe TRBD1 (5 bases). The source material was peripheral blood, sampled on day 0 of AZD1222 vaccination. The CDR3 protein is CASSLDQGPNYGYTF. In DNA form, the CDR3 reads TGTGCCAGCAGCTTAGACCAGGGCCCAAACTATGGCTACACCTTC.